The clone carrying this TCR beta chain was seen many times. Its antigen is currently unknown. Sequencing libraries for TCR beta were prepared with iRepertoire HTBI primers and Arm-PCR of CDR3 regions. Each CDR3 protein is one row after TCRdb ran MiXCR on the multiplex PCR reads. The sample includes 300,000 to 400,000 distinct CDR3 sequences, about a sixth of them seen just once. Germline V gene sequence: CDR1 MNHEY, CDR2 SVGAGI. This CDR3 region has 15 residues. V lost 4 bases to trimming and J lost 5 bases, with 15 bases between them. This entry comes from a study of regulatory T cells in long-lasting Graves disease. Time point here: newly diagnosed GD, antithyroid drugs for less than 3 months. The TCR library used RNA extracted from PBMCs. Overall study results and limits: Preferential use of TRBV28, TRBJ1-2 and TRBJ2-5 was seen in persistent disease. The study found lower TCR diversity in persistent Graves' patients than in newly diagnosed ones.

This chain joins TRBV6-5 and TRBJ1-5; perhaps TRBD1 as D (5 bases). Specimen: peripheral blood mononuclear cells (PBMCs), collected at new diagnosis, from a patient treated with antithyroid drugs. The TCR sequence derives from a female donor with Graves disease. DNA for the CDR3: TGTGCCAGCAGTTCCGGGACGGGAGGGTATCAGCCCCAGCATTTT. Translation: CASSSGTGGYQPQHF.